This TCR beta chain was obtained from a study of blood T cell repertoires in COVID-19. Using immunoSEQ multiplex PCR, the repertoire was profiled, and TCRdb retains in-frame clones only, with some absent. This sample yields about 440,000 clones, of which 88% are seen a single time; about 12% belongs to the top ten. The germline CDR1 and CDR2 sequences are ENHRY and SYGVKD. With V trimmed by 2 bases and J by 6 bases, 6 bases remained unmatched. The CDR3 loop spans 14 amino acids. The J gene is TRBJ1-2, the V gene TRBV10-3; 7 bases agree with TRBD1. This clonotype originated in a woman between 45 and 60 years old with COVID-19, enrolled during active disease. Sequenced material: peripheral blood. In DNA form, the CDR3 reads TGTGCCATCAGTGAGATCCCCCAGGGGGATGGCTACACCTTC. Encoded protein: CAISEIPQGDGYTF.